This is a list of T cell receptor beta chains from one sample in a study of cytomegalovirus exposure and HLA in healthy donors. Clones were read by immunoSEQ multiplex PCR, and TCRdb kept only the in-frame ones, dropping some. Of under 200,000 clones in the sample, around 90% were seen once. The specimen sequenced was PBMCs. Source of these receptors: a young woman in good health and CMV-seropositive. The CDR3 runs from the conserved cysteine through the conserved F or W. The D gene is left open where the match is weak. Clone size is stated in some rows and not others, as once, few, many or a class when expanded.

>TRBV29-1|NA|NA|TRBJ1-2
TGCAGCGTTCAATCACCCCCGGGAGGCGACTATGGCTACACCTTC
CSVQSPPGGDYGYTF
>TRBV9|NA|NA|TRBJ1-1
TGTGCCAGCAGCGTAGCTGCGACAATTAACACTGAAGCTTTCTTT
CASSVAATINTEAFF
>TRBV11-2|NA|NA|TRBJ2-3
TGTGCCAGCAGCTTAGAGGGGCCAGATACGCAGTATTTT
CASSLEGPDTQYF
>TRBV6-1|NA|NA|TRBJ2-7
TGTGCCAGCAGTGAATGGCAGGGGTTCTCCTACGAGCAGTACTTC
CASSEWQGFSYEQYF
>TRBV5-6|TRBD1|NA|TRBJ2-5
TGTGCCAGCAGATTGGAAGGGGGCGGAGAGACCCAGTACTTC
CASRLEGGGETQYF
>TRBV6-1|TRBD2|NA|TRBJ2-4
TGTGCCAGCAGTGAATTGGCGGGGGAAACAAACATTCAGTACTTC
CASSELAGETNIQYF
>TRBV2|TRBD1|NA|TRBJ2-7
TGTGCCAGCAGTAGGGACAGGGGGGCTTCCTACGAGCAGTACTTC
CASSRDRGASYEQYF
>TRBV27|NA|NA|TRBJ2-7
TGTGCCAGCAGTTTTCTAAGTACAGGAGCCTACGAGCAGTACTTC
CASSFLSTGAYEQYF
>TRBV10-2|TRBD2|NA|TRBJ2-7
TGCGCCAGCAGTGAATTCAAGCGGGGGGCCTACGAGCAGTACTTC
CASSEFKRGAYEQYF
>TRBV21-1|NA|NA|TRBJ1-5
TGTGCCAGCAGCGGACAGGGAAATCAGCCCCAGCATTTT
CASSGQGNQPQHF
>TRBV6-1|NA|NA|TRBJ2-7
TGTGCCAGCAGTCAGGCCTACGAGCAGTACTTC
CASSQAYEQYF
>TRBV7-9|TRBD2|NA|TRBJ2-7
TGTGCCAGCAGCTTACAGGGCGGGAGCTCCTACGAGCAGTACTTC
CASSLQGGSSYEQYF
>TRBV21-1|NA|NA|TRBJ1-2
TGTGCCAGCAGCGAAGACAGGGTAAGACACTATGGCTACACCTTC
CASSEDRVRHYGYTF
>TRBV30|NA|NA|TRBJ2-1
TGTGCCTGGAGTGTATTCGGGGACAATGAGCAGTTCTTC
CAWSVFGDNEQFF
>TRBV11-2|TRBD1|NA|TRBJ2-1
TGTGCCAGCAGCTTAGGAGGGGGGACAGGGCATGAGCAGTTCTTC
CASSLGGGTGHEQFF
>TRBV4-2|TRBD2|NA|TRBJ2-1
TGTGCCAGCAGCCAAGACGGTGGCGGGAGGGCGTTCTTC
CASSQDGGGRAFF
>TRBV14|NA|NA|TRBJ2-1
TGTGCCAGCAGCCGAAGGGGAGGTAATGAGCAGTTCTTC
CASSRRGGNEQFF
>TRBV6-5|NA|NA|TRBJ2-7
TGTGCCAGCAGTCAGGCCTACGAGCAGTACTTC
CASSQAYEQYF
>TRBV4-2|TRBD2|NA|TRBJ2-1
TGTGCCAGCAGCCAAGGTCTAGCGGGATCCTACAATGAGCAGTTCTTC
CASSQGLAGSYNEQFF
>TRBV5-6|TRBD1|NA|TRBJ2-7
TGTGCCAGCAAACGGACAGGGGGCTACGAGCAGTACTTC
CASKRTGGYEQYF
>TRBV6-1|NA|NA|TRBJ1-6
TGTGCCAGCAGACAGGCGAGCTCCTATAATTCACCCCTCCACTTT
CASRQASSYNSPLHF
>TRBV7-9|NA|NA|TRBJ1-3
TGTGCCAGCAGCTTTTCCAGCTCTGGAAACACCATATATTTT
CASSFSSSGNTIYF
>TRBV29-1|TRBD1|NA|TRBJ1-2
TGCAGCGTTGAAACGGCAGGGGGTGGCTACACCTTC
CSVETAGGGYTF
>TRBV7-2|NA|NA|TRBJ1-2
TGTGCCAGCAGCTCGGGACAATCCCTTAACTATGGCTACACCTTC
CASSSGQSLNYGYTF
>TRBV6-5|NA|NA|TRBJ2-7
TGTGCCAGCAGACGAGCAGGAGGCGAGCAGTACTTC
CASRRAGGEQYF
>TRBV2|NA|NA|TRBJ2-5
TGTGCCAGCAGTGAGACGGGTATAGGGGGACCGACCCAAGAGACCCAGTACTTC
CASSETGIGGPTQETQYF
>TRBV20-1|NA|NA|TRBJ2-1
TGCAGTGCAACGACTAGGAATGAGCAGTTCTTC
CSATTRNEQFF
>TRBV10-1|TRBD2|NA|TRBJ2-1
TGCGCCAGCAGTGCGAGCGGGGGGGCCTACAATGAGCAGTTCTTC
CASSASGGAYNEQFF
>TRBV4-1|TRBD2|once|TRBJ2-3
TGCGCCAGCAGCCTTATCGGGAGGGTCGGCACAGATACGCAGTATTTT
CASSLIGRVGTDTQYF
>TRBV7-2|NA|NA|TRBJ1-2
TGTGCCAGCAGCTCGACAGCTTATGGCTACACCTTC
CASSSTAYGYTF
>TRBV7-7|NA|NA|TRBJ2-7
TGTGCCAGCAGCTTAGCGTTGACTCTCGAGCAGTACTTC
CASSLALTLEQYF
>TRBV28|TRBD1|once|TRBJ1-1
TGTGCCAGCACCAAGGGACAGCTGAACACTGAAGCTTTCTTT
CASTKGQLNTEAFF
>TRBV7-9|TRBD2|NA|TRBJ2-3
TGTGCCAGCAGCTGGGGACTAGCGGGGCGTGGCACAGATACGCAGTATTTT
CASSWGLAGRGTDTQYF
>TRBV19|TRBD1|NA|TRBJ1-5
TGTGCCAGTAGTGAGGGACAGGGGAATCAGCCCCAGCATTTT
CASSEGQGNQPQHF
>TRBV27|TRBD1|NA|TRBJ2-3
TGTGCCAGCAGTAGGGGGACAGGGTATAATACGCAGTATTTT
CASSRGTGYNTQYF
>TRBV7-7|TRBD1|NA|TRBJ2-5
TGTGCCAGCAGCTTAGGGGACAGGGGTCAAGAGACCCAGTACTTC
CASSLGDRGQETQYF
>TRBV15|NA|NA|TRBJ2-5
TGTGCCACCAGCAGAGATCCGGCGAGGTACCAAGAGACCCAGTACTTC
CATSRDPARYQETQYF
>TRBV10-2|NA|NA|TRBJ2-4
TGCGCCAGCAGTGGGTCTATAGCCAAAAACATTCAGTACTTC
CASSGSIAKNIQYF
>TRBV30|TRBD1|NA|TRBJ2-7
TGTGCCTGGAGCGGGACAGCGACTTCCTACGAGCAGTACTTC
CAWSGTATSYEQYF
>TRBV7-2|TRBD2|NA|TRBJ2-7
TGTGCCAGCAGCTTAGCCGGCGGGAGTCTCCTCTACGAGCAGTACTTC
CASSLAGGSLLYEQYF
>TRBV18|NA|once|TRBJ2-7
TGTGCCAGCTCACCACCCAGCAATCCGGGTTACGAGCAGTACTTC
CASSPPSNPGYEQYF
>TRBV2|TRBD2|NA|TRBJ2-1
TGTGCCAGCAAGCCGGATAGCGGGCCAAGCGGGGCGGTGCAGTTCTTC
CASKPDSGPSGAVQFF